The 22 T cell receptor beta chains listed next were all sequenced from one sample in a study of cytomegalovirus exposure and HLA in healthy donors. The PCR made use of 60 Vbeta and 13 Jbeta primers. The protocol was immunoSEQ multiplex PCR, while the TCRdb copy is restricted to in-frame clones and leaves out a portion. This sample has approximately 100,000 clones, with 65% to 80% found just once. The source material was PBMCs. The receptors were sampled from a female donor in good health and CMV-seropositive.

The CDR3 loop is CASGAWGGEETQYF. CDR3 sequence (DNA): TGTGCCAGCGGGGCCTGGGGCGGCGAAGAGACCCAGTACTTC. This chain links TRBV27 with TRBJ2-5; D is possibly TRBD1 (5 bases). Germline values: CDR1 MNHEY, CDR2 SMNVEV (reference sequence). Trimming removed 8 bases from V and 3 bases from J, with 16 bases in between. The CDR3 runs 14 residues.

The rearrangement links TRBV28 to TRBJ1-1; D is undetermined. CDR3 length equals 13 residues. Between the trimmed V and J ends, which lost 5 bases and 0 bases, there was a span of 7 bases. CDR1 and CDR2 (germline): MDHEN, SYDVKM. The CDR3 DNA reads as TGTGCCAGCAGTCCTCAGATGAACACTGAAGCTTTCTTT. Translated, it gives CASSPQMNTEAFF.

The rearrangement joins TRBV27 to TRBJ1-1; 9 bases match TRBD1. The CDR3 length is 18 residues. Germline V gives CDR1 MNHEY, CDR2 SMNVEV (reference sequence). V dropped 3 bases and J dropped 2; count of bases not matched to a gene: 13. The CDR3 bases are TGTGCCAGCAGTTTCTTCGTAAACAGGGGGCGAGGCAACACTGAAGCTTTCTTT. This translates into CASSFFVNRGRGNTEAFF.

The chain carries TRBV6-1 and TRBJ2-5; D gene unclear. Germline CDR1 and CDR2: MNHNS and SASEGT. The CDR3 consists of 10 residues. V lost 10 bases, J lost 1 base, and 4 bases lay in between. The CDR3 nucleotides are TGTGCCACCCTCCAAGAGACCCAGTACTTC. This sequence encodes CATLQETQYF.

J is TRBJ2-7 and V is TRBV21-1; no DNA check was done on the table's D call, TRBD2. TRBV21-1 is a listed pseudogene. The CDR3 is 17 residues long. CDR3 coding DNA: TGTGCCAGCAGCAAAGCCCCCGGACTAGCGGAGCCCTACGAGCAGTACTTC. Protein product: CASSKAPGLAEPYEQYF.

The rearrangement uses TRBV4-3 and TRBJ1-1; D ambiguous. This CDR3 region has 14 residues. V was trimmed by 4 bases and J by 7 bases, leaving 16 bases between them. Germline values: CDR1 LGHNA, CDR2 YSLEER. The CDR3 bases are TGCGCCAGCAGCCGCGCGTTGGGCCTCTTTGAAGCTTTCTTT. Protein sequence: CASSRALGLFEAFF.

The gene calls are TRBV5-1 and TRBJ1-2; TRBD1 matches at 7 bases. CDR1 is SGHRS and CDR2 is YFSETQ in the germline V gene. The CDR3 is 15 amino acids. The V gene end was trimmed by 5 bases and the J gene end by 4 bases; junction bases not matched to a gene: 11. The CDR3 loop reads CASSYHGTDVYGYTF. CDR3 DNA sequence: TGCGCCAGCAGTTACCACGGGACAGACGTCTATGGCTACACCTTC.

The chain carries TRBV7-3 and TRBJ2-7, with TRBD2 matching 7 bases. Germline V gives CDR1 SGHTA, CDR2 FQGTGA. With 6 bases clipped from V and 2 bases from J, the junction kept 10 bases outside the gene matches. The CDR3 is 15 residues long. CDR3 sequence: CASSQAGGSPYEQYF. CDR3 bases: TGTGCCAGCAGTCAGGCTGGCGGGAGCCCCTACGAGCAGTACTTC.

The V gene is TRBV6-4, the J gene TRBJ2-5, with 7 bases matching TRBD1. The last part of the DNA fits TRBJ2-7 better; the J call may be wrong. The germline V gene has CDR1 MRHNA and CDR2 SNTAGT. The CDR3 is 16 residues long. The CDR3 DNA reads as TGTGCCAGCAGTGCCTCGGACAGGAAGCCTTCCTACGAGCAGTACTTC. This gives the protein CASSASDRKPSYEQYF.

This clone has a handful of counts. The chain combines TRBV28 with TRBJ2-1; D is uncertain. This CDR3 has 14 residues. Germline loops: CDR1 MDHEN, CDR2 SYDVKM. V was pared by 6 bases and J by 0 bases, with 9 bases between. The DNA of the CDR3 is TGTGCCAGCAGGAACTACGGCTCCTACAATGAGCAGTTCTTC. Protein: CASRNYGSYNEQFF.

CDR3 DNA sequence: TGTGCCAGCAGCCTTTGGGAGGGTGAGCAGTTCTTC. It translates to CASSLWEGEQFF. The chain employs TRBV27 and TRBJ2-1; 7 nucleotides match TRBD2. The germline gives CDR1 MNHEY, CDR2 SMNVEV (reference sequence). CDR3 size: 12 residues. J was trimmed by 9 bases and V by 6 bases; bases with no gene match: 5.

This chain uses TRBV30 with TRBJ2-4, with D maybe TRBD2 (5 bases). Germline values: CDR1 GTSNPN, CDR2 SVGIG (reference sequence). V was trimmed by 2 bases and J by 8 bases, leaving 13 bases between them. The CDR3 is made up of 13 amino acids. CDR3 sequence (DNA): TGTGCCTGGAGTCAGAGCGGAGCGGACATTCAGTACTTC. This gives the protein CAWSQSGADIQYF.

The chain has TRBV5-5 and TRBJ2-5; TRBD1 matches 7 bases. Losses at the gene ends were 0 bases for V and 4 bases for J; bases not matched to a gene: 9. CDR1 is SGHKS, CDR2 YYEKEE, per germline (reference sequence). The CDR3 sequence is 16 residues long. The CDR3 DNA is TGTGCCAGCAGCTTGGTGACAGGGAGCTTTGGAGAGACCCAGTACTTC. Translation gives CASSLVTGSFGETQYF.

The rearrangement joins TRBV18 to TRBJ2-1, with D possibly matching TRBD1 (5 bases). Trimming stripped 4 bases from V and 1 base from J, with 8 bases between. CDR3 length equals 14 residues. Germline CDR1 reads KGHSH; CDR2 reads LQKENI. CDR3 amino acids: CASSRQGSYNEQFF. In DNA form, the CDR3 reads TGTGCCAGCTCACGTCAGGGTTCCTACAATGAGCAGTTCTTC.

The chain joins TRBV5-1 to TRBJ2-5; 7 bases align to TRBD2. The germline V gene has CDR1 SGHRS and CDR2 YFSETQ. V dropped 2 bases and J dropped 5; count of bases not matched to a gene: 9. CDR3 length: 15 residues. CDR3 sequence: CASSFSWGGSETQYF. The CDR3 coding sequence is TGCGCCAGCAGCTTTTCGTGGGGGGGGTCGGAGACCCAGTACTTC.

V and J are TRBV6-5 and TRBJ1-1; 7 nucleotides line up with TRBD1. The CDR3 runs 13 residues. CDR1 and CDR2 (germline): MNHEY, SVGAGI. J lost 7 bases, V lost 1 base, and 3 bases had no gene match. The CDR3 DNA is TGTGCCAGCAGTTACTTACAGGGGATTGAAGCTTTCTTT. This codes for CASSYLQGIEAFF.

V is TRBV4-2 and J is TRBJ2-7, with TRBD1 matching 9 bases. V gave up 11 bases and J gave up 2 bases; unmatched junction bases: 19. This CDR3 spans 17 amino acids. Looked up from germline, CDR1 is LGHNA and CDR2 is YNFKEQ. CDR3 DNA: TGTGCCGGGGGAGGAGAAGCCGAGACAGGGGGAGCCTACGAGCAGTACTTC. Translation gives CAGGGEAETGGAYEQYF.

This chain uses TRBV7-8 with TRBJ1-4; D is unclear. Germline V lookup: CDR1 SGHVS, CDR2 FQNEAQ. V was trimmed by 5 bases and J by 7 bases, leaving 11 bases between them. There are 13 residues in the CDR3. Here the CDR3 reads CASSHLAIEKLFF. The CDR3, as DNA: TGTGCCAGCAGCCACCTGGCCATTGAAAAACTGTTTTTT.

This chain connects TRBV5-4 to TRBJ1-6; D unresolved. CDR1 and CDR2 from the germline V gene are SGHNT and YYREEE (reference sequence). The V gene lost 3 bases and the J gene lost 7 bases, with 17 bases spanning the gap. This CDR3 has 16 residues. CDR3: CASSSRHLEGNSPLHF. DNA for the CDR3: TGTGCCAGCAGCTCGCGACACTTAGAAGGCAATTCACCCCTCCACTTT. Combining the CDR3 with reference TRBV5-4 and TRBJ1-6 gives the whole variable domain ETGVTQSPTHLIKTRGQQVTLRCSSQSGHNTVSWYQQALGQGPQFIFQYYREEENGRGNFPPRFSGLQFPNYSSELNVNALELDDSALYLCASSSRHLEGNSPLHFGNGTRLTVT.

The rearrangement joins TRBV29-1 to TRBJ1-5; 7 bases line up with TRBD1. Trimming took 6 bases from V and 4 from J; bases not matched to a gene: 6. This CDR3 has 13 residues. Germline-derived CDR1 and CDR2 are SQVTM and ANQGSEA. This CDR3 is CSVGDRTNQPQHF. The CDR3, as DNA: TGCAGCGTGGGGGACAGAACAAATCAGCCCCAGCATTTT.

The CDR3 reads CASSLAGSSGNTIYF. In DNA, the CDR3 is TGTGCCAGCAGCTTAGCCGGGAGCTCTGGAAACACCATATATTTT. This sequence joins TRBV7-2 and TRBJ1-3; the D is unclear. Germline CDR1 SGHTA, CDR2 FQGNSA. The V end lost 0 bases, the J end lost 0 bases, and 6 bases lay between the germline ends. The CDR3 covers 15 residues. Full variable domain (outside the CDR3, taken from reference TRBV7-2 and TRBJ1-3): GAGVSQSPSNKVTEKGKDVELRCDPISGHTALYWYRQSLGQGLEFLIYFQGNSAPDKSGLPSDRFSAERTGGSVSTLTIQRTQQEDSAVYLCASSLAGSSGNTIYFGEGSWLTVV.

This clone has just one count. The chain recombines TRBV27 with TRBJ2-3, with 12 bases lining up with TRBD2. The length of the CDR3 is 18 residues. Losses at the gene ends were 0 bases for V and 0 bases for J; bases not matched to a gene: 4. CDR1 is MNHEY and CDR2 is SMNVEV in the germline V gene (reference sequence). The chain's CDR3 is CASSLSRGTSGSTDTQYF. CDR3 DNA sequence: TGTGCCAGCAGTTTATCGAGGGGGACTAGCGGGAGCACAGATACGCAGTATTTT.